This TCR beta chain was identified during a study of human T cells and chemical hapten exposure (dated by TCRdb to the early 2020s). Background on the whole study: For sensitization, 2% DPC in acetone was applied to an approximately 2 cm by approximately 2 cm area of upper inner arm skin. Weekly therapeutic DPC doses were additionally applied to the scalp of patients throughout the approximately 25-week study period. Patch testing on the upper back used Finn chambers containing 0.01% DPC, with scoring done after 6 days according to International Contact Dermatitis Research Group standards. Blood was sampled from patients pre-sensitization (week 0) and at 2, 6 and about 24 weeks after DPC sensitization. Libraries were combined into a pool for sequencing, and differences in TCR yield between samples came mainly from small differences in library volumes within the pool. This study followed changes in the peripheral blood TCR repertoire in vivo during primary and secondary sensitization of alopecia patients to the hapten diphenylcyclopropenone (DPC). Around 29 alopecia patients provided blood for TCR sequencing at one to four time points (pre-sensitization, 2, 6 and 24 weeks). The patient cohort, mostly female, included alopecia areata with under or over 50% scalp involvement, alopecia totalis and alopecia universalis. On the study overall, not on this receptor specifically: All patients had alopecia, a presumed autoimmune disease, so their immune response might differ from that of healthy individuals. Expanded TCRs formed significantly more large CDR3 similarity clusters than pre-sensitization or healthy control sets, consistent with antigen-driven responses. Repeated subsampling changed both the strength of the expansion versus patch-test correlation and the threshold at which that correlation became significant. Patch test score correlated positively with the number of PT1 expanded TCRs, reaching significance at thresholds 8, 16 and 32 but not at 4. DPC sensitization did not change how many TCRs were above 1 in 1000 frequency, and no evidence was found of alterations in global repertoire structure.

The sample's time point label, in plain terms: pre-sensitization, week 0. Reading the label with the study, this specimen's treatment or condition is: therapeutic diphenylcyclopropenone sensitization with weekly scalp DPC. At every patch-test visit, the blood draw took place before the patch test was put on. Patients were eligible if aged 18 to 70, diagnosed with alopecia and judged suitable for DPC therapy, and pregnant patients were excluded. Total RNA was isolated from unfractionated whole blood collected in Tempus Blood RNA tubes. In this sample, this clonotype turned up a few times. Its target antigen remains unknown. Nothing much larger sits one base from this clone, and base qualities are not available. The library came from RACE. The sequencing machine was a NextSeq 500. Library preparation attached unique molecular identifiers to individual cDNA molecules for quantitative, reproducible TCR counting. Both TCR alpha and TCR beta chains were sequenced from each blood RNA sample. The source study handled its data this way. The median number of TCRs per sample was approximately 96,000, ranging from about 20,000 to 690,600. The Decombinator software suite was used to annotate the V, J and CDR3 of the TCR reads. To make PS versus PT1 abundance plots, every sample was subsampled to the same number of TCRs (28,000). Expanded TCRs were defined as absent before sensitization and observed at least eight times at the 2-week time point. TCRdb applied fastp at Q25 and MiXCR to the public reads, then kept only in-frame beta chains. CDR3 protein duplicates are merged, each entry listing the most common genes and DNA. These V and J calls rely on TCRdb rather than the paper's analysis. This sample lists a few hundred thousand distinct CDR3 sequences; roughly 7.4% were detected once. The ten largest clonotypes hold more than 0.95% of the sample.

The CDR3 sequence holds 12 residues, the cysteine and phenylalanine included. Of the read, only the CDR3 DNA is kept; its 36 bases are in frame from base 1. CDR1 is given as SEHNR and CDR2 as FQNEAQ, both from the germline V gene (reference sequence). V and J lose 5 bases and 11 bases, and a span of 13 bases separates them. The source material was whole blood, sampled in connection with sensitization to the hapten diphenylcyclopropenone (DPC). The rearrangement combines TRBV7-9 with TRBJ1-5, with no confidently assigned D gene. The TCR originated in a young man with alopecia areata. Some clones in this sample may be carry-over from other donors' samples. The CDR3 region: CASSTGLTAQHF. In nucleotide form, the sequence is TGTGCCAGCAGCACGGGCCTCACGGCCCAGCATTTT.